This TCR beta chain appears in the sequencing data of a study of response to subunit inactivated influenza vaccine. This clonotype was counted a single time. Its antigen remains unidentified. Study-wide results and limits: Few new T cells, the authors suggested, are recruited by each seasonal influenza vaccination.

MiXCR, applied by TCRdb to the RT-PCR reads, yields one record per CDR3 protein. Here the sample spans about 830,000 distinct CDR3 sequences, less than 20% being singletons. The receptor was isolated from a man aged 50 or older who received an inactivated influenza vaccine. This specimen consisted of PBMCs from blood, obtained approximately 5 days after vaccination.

Here the CDR3 reads CASSPVSAGTDTQYF. CDR3 sequence (DNA): TGTGCCAGCAGCCCCGTAAGCGCTGGCACAGATACGCAGTATTTT. This chain links TRBV7-2 with TRBJ2-3; D gene ambiguous. The germline V gene has CDR1 SGHTA and CDR2 FQGNSA. V was shortened by 5 bases and J by 1 base, with 13 bases between the two germline ends. This CDR3 has 15 residues.